Each of the 29 T cell receptor beta chains below was sequenced from the same sample in a study of blood T cell repertoires in COVID-19 (dated by TCRdb to 2018 to 2021). The library was made by the immunoSEQ multiplex PCR assay. TCRdb took this table from immuneACCESS and kept in-frame rearrangements with V and J called. Such tables lack part of the clones; where checked against another copy, unresolved V genes explain under half of the gap, and the rest is unexplained. The table for this sample lists hundreds of thousands of clones; 88% of them were counted only once. 0.7% to 0.85% of the sample belongs to the ten largest clones. Sequenced sample: peripheral blood. Source of these receptors: a woman aged 25 to 45 with acute or convalescent COVID-19.

V and J are TRBV7-9 and TRBJ2-7; TRBD1 aligns across 8 bases. Germline assignment: CDR1 SEHNR and CDR2 FQNEAQ (reference sequence). The CDR3 consists of 16 residues. With 2 bases clipped from V and 2 bases from J, the junction kept 8 bases outside the gene matches. Here the CDR3 DNA reads TGTGCCAGCAGCTTAATACGACAGGGGCCTACCTACGAGCAGTACTTC. The encoded protein is CASSLIRQGPTYEQYF. The full variable domain, its missing parts supplied by reference TRBV7-9 and TRBJ2-7, is DTGVSQNPRHKITKRGQNVTFRCDPISEHNRLYWYRQTLGQGPEFLTYFQNEAQLEKSRLLSDRFSAERPKGSFSTLEIQRTEQGDSAMYLCASSLIRQGPTYEQYFGPGTRLTVT.

The rearrangement uses TRBV6-4 and TRBJ1-1, with unresolved D. V lost 11 bases and J lost 0, with 7 bases in between. The CDR3 is made up of 11 amino acids. Looked up from germline, CDR1 is MRHNA and CDR2 is SNTAGT. The CDR3 DNA reads as TGTGCCGAACTCTTGAACACTGAAGCTTTCTTT. It specifies CAELLNTEAFF.

The chain links TRBV6-2 or TRBV6-3 to TRBJ1-1; D not resolved. From germline, CDR1 is MNHEY and CDR2 SVGEGT. The CDR3 length is 14 residues. V was pared by 4 bases and J by 1 base, with 10 bases between. In DNA form, the CDR3 reads TGTGCCAGCAGTTCCACAGACGAGAACACTGAAGCTTTCTTT. It yields the protein CASSSTDENTEAFF.

The chain combines TRBV7-8 with TRBJ2-3; TRBD2 aligns across 7 bases. V shed 4 bases, J shed 4 bases, and the junction held 14 bases outside the gene matches. The CDR3 runs 17 residues. Per germline, CDR1 SGHVS and CDR2 FQNEAQ. In nucleotides, the CDR3 is TGTGCCAGCAGCTCGCCTCGGGGCGGGAGATTGTCAGATACGCAGTATTTT. Its translation is CASSSPRGGRLSDTQYF.

CDR3 nucleotides: TGTGCCAGCAGCCCCGGACTAGCGGGAGATACGCAGTATTTT. Translating it yields CASSPGLAGDTQYF. The J gene is TRBJ2-3, the V gene TRBV11-3; 11 bases fit TRBD2. Germline CDR1 is SGHNT and CDR2 is YENEEA. The CDR3 spans 14 residues. V was clipped by 5 bases and J by 5 bases; unmatched bases: 3.

This clone has a handful of counts. The CDR3: CASRPWDTSKMNTEAFF. The CDR3 DNA reads TGTGCCAGCAGGCCCTGGGACACCAGTAAAATGAACACTGAAGCTTTCTTT. The rearrangement links TRBV27 to TRBJ1-1; a possible D gene is TRBD1 (6 bases). Germline CDR1 MNHEY, CDR2 SMNVEV (reference sequence). The CDR3 consists of 17 residues. V dropped 6 bases and J dropped 0 bases, with 20 bases sitting between them.

This clone was seen a few times. This chain uses TRBV30 with TRBJ1-1; 9 bases are a match to TRBD1. CDR1 and CDR2 from the germline V gene are GTSNPN and SVGIG (reference sequence). J gave up 11 bases and V 1 base, and 8 bases lay outside the gene matches. This CDR3 contains 13 residues. CDR3 DNA sequence: TGTGCCTGGAGTGGGGGACAGGGATTGTTGGCTTTCTTT. It translates to CAWSGGQGLLAFF.

The CDR3 DNA reads as TGTGCCACCAGTGATACGAGGACAGGGACAGATACGCAGTATTTT. Protein sequence: CATSDTRTGTDTQYF. The chain uses TRBV24-1 and TRBJ2-3; 8 bases agree with TRBD1. The CDR3 loop spans 15 amino acids. The junction had 4 bases not matched to a gene; V was cut back by 3 bases and J by 3 bases. CDR1 is KGHDR, CDR2 SFDVKD, per germline.

The chain has TRBV5-4 and TRBJ2-2, with a weak D call TRBD1 (7 bases). With 4 bases removed from V and 0 bases from J, the gap between germline ends came to 10 bases. Germline CDR1 is SGHNT and CDR2 is YYREEE (reference sequence). The CDR3 length is 15 residues. This chain's CDR3 is CASSAGQSNTGELFF. For the CDR3, the DNA is TGTGCCAGCAGCGCGGGACAGTCGAACACCGGGGAGCTGTTTTTT.

The CDR3 reads CAWRQGSGNTIYF. The CDR3 region has the DNA TGTGCCTGGCGACAGGGCTCTGGAAACACCATATATTTT. The rearrangement uses TRBV30 and TRBJ1-3; 7 bases are a match to TRBD1. The CDR3 has 13 residues. Germline V gene sequence: CDR1 GTSNPN, CDR2 SVGIG (reference sequence). J gave up 0 bases and V 5 bases, and 1 base lay outside the gene matches.

The chain is built from TRBV27 and TRBJ2-1, with 13 bases matching TRBD2. Germline loops: CDR1 MNHEY, CDR2 SMNVEV (reference sequence). The CDR3 length is 17 residues. After removal of 7 bases from V and 5 bases from J, the junction contained 11 bases not matched to a gene. The CDR3 reads CASTPRGLAGVNNEQFF. CDR3 coding DNA: TGTGCCAGCACCCCACGCGGACTAGCGGGAGTGAACAATGAGCAGTTCTTC.

CDR3 nucleotide sequence: TGTGCCAGCAGTTTACGCGGGACAGGGGGCCTCAATCAGCCCCAGCATTTT. Amino acids: CASSLRGTGGLNQPQHF. J is TRBJ1-5 and V is TRBV27, with 12 nucleotides matching TRBD1. Germline values: CDR1 MNHEY, CDR2 SMNVEV (reference sequence). The ends lost 2 bases at V and 3 bases at J; junction bases unmatched: 5. CDR3 size: 17 residues.

This clone turned up a few times. The chain recombines TRBV4-3 with TRBJ1-2; D is perhaps TRBD1 (6 bases). The V gene's germline CDR1 is LGHNA and CDR2 YSLEER. V shed 4 bases and J shed 8 bases, with 17 bases lying between them. CDR3 length: 14 residues. CDR3 region: CASSPQGRGEGYTF. CDR3 nucleotides: TGCGCCAGCAGCCCGCAAGGCAGGGGCGAGGGCTACACCTTC.

Worth noting for this clone: Other DNA sequences within the sample encode an identical CDR3. This rearrangement joins TRBV7-2 to TRBJ2-7; 7 bases align to TRBD2. Germline CDR1 and CDR2: SGHTA and FQGNSA. J gave up 0 bases and V 1 base, and 3 bases lay outside the gene matches. This CDR3 comprises 15 residues. The CDR3 loop reads CASSLEAGPSYEQYF. The CDR3 coding sequence is TGTGCCAGCAGCTTAGAAGCGGGACCCTCCTACGAGCAGTACTTC.

V usage is TRBV12-3 or TRBV12-4 and J usage is TRBJ2-7, with a tentative D call TRBD1 (5 bases). Trimming shortened V by 3 bases and J by 7 bases, and 10 bases separated the two germline ends. The CDR3 is 12 amino acids. The CDR3 region has the DNA TGTGCCAGCAGTTTCTGGGGCAGGGAGCAGTACTTC. It is translated as CASSFWGREQYF.

CDR3 sequence (DNA): TGTGCCAGCAGTTTTGGGGACAGTAACTATGGCTACACCTTC. Encoded protein: CASSFGDSNYGYTF. The chain couples TRBV28 to TRBJ1-2; 7 bases agree with TRBD1. V shed 3 bases and J 1 base; nucleotides not matched to a gene: 2. Germline loops: CDR1 MDHEN, CDR2 SYDVKM. The CDR3 is 14 amino acids.

The chain has TRBV20-1 and TRBJ2-1; 7 nucleotides align to TRBD1. The CDR3 length is 15 residues. J lost 1 base, V lost 3 bases, and 6 bases had no gene match. Germline V gene data show CDR1 as DFQATT and CDR2 as SNEGSKA (reference sequence). This CDR3 is CSASPGQVSYNEQFF. CDR3 nucleotides: TGCAGTGCTAGTCCCGGACAGGTATCCTACAATGAGCAGTTCTTC.

The chain carries TRBV7-8 and TRBJ2-1; TRBD2 matches 7 bases. The V gene end was trimmed by 6 bases and the J gene end by 4 bases; junction bases not matched to a gene: 9. CDR1 and CDR2 (germline): SGHVS, FQNEAQ. The CDR3 contains 15 residues. The CDR3 spells CASRFGEGTYNEQFF. The CDR3 nucleotides read TGTGCCAGCAGGTTCGGGGAGGGGACTTACAATGAGCAGTTCTTC.

The gene calls are TRBV19 and TRBJ2-1; TRBD1 might be the D (6 bases). V was pared by 1 base and J by 4 bases, with 8 bases between. The CDR3 contains 14 residues. CDR1 is LNHDA and CDR2 is SQIVND in the germline V gene (reference sequence). The CDR3 is CASSIVQGYNEQFF. The CDR3 DNA sequence: TGTGCCAGTAGTATAGTACAGGGATACAATGAGCAGTTCTTC.

This rearrangement joins TRBV5-1 to TRBJ2-7; TRBD2 might be the D (5 bases). CDR3 length equals 12 residues. V shed 2 bases and J shed 5 bases, with 8 bases lying between them. Germline V gene sequence: CDR1 SGHRS, CDR2 YFSETQ. CDR3 coding DNA: TGCGCCAGCAGCTTTACTAGTAACGAGCAGTACTTC. Residues: CASSFTSNEQYF. The complete variable domain, with remaining parts taken from reference TRBV5-1 and TRBJ2-7, reads KAGVTQTPRYLIKTRGQQVTLSCSPISGHRSVSWYQQTPGQGLQFLFEYFSETQRNKGNFPGRFSGRQFSNSRSEMNVSTLELGDSALYLCASSFTSNEQYFGPGTRLTVT.

A note on this clone: Other DNA sequences in this sample translate to the same CDR3. V gene TRBV7-3 combines with J gene TRBJ2-1, with D hard to call. V was clipped by 3 bases and J by 5 bases, with 8 bases between them. The CDR3 loop spans 13 amino acids. Germline assignment: CDR1 SGHTA and CDR2 FQGTGA. The CDR3 reads CASSFRGNNEQFF. Here the CDR3 DNA reads TGTGCCAGCAGCTTTCGCGGTAACAATGAGCAGTTCTTC. Filled out from reference TRBV7-3 and TRBJ2-1, the complete variable domain reads GAGVSQTPSNKVTEKGKYVELRCDPISGHTALYWYRQSLGQGPEFLIYFQGTGAADDSGLPNDRFFAVRPEGSVSTLKIQRTERGDSAVYLCASSFRGNNEQFFGPGTRLTVL.

The CDR3 is CASSLGRGGWATGELFF. The CDR3, as DNA: TGTGCCAGCAGCTTAGGCCGAGGAGGTTGGGCCACCGGGGAGCTGTTTTTT. This sequence joins TRBV7-9 and TRBJ2-2, with a weak D call TRBD2 (5 bases). The V gene's germline CDR1 is SEHNR and CDR2 FQNEAQ (reference sequence). The V and J ends lost 1 base and 4 bases respectively, with 16 bases between them. The CDR3 length is 17 residues.

J is TRBJ1-5 and V is TRBV6-2 or TRBV6-3; no firm D call. CDR3 length equals 18 residues. Germline values: CDR1 MNHEY, CDR2 SVGEGT. V lost 4 bases, J lost 0 bases, and 19 bases lay in between. CDR3 loop: CASSFVSGQAHSNQPQHF. The CDR3 nucleotides read TGTGCCAGCAGTTTTGTTTCTGGGCAGGCACATAGCAATCAGCCCCAGCATTTT.

This rearrangement joins TRBV30 to TRBJ2-7; 13 nucleotides align to TRBD2. V lost 5 bases and J lost 5; bases outside the gene matches: 0. CDR1 is GTSNPN, CDR2 SVGIG, per germline (reference sequence). The CDR3 totals 12 residues. The CDR3 sequence: CAWGTSGNEQYF. CDR3 bases: TGTGCCTGGGGGACTAGCGGGAACGAGCAGTACTTC.

The chain is built from TRBV9 and TRBJ2-7; the match to TRBD1 covers 7 bases. V lost 3 bases to trimming and J lost 7 bases; unmatched junction nucleotides: 13. The CDR3 covers 15 residues. Germline V gives CDR1 SGDLS, CDR2 YYNGEE. This CDR3 is CASSATGQRDLEQYF. CDR3 DNA sequence: TGTGCCAGCAGCGCTACGGGACAGCGCGACTTGGAGCAGTACTTC.

The chain is built from TRBV7-8 and TRBJ2-1, with 7 bases lining up with TRBD2. Germline CDR1 reads SGHVS; CDR2 reads FQNEAQ. Germline trimming cut 5 bases from V and 1 base from J; bases unmatched to any gene: 2. The CDR3 consists of 14 residues. This chain's CDR3 is CASSGSGSYNEQFF. CDR3 DNA: TGTGCCAGCAGCGGTAGCGGGTCCTACAATGAGCAGTTCTTC.

This clone has a single count. This chain uses TRBV29-1 with TRBJ2-1; 14 nucleotides agree with TRBD2. V gave up 4 bases and J gave up 8 bases; unmatched junction bases: 7. Germline V gene lookup returns CDR1 SQVTM and CDR2 ANQGSEA. The length of the CDR3 is 15 residues. The CDR3 DNA reads as TGCAGCGTTGCGTTGGGACTAGCGGGAGTTGATGAGCAGTTCTTC. It translates to CSVALGLAGVDEQFF.

The chain recombines TRBV6-1 with TRBJ2-7; 12 nucleotides agree with TRBD2. Germline values: CDR1 MNHNS, CDR2 SASEGT. The CDR3 runs to 15 residues. With V trimmed by 4 bases and J by 3 bases, 4 bases remained unmatched. CDR3 loop: CASSGRGLAGYEQYF. Written as DNA, the CDR3 is TGTGCCAGCAGTGGTCGGGGACTAGCGGGCTACGAGCAGTACTTC.

The J gene is TRBJ1-1, the V gene TRBV4-2; no reliable D call. The CDR3 consists of 15 residues. Germline values: CDR1 LGHNA, CDR2 YNFKEQ. V lost 0 bases to trimming and J lost 4 bases, with 12 bases between them. The CDR3 DNA follows: TGTGCCAGCAGCCAAGATCCGGGTGTCGGCACTGAAGCTTTCTTT. As protein: CASSQDPGVGTEAFF.